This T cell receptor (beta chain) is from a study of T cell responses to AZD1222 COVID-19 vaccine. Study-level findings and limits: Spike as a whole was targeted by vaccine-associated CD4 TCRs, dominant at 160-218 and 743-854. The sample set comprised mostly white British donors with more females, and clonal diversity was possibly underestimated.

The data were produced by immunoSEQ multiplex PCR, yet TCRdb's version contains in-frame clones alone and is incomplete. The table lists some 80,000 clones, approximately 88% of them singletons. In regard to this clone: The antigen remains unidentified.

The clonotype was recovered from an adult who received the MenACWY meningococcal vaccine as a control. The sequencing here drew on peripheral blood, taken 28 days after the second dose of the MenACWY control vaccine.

The CDR3 region is CASSWTAMNTEAFF. The CDR3 nucleotides read TGTGCCAGCAGTTGGACAGCCATGAACACTGAAGCTTTCTTT. The chain couples TRBV6-6 to TRBJ1-1; a weak D match, TRBD1 (6 bases). Germline CDR1 is MNHNY and CDR2 is SVGAGI (reference sequence). The ends were cut back, 4 bases at V and 0 bases at J, with 9 bases in the middle. This CDR3 region has 14 residues.